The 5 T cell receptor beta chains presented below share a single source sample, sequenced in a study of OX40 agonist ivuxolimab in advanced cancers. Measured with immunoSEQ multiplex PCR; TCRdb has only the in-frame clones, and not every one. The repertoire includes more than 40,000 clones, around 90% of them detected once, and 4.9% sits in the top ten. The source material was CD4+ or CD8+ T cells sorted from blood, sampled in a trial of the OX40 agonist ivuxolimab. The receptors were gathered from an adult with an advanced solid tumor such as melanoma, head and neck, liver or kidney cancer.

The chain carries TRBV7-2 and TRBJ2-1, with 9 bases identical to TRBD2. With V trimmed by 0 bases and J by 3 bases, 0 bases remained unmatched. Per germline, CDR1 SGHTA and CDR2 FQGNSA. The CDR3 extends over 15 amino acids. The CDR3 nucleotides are TGTGCCAGCAGCTTAGCGACTAGCGGCTACAATGAGCAGTTCTTC. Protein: CASSLATSGYNEQFF.

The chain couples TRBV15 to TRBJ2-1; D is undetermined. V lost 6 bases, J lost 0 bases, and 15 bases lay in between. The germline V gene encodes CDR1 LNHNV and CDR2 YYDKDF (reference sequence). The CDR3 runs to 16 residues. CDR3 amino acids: CATRRTDWSSYNEQFF. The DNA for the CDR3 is TGTGCCACCAGGAGGACCGACTGGAGCTCCTACAATGAGCAGTTCTTC.

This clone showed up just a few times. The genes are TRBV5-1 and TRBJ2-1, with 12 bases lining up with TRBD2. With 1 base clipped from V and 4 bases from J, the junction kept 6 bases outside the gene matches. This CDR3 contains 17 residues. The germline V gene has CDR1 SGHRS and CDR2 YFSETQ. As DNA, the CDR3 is TGCGCCAGCAGCTTGTCCGGGACTAGCGGGCCGTACAATGAGCAGTTCTTC. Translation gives CASSLSGTSGPYNEQFF.

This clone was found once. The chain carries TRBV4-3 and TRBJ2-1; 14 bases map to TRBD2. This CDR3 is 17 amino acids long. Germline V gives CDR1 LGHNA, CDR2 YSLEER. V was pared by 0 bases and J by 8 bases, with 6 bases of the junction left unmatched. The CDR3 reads CASSQEVGLAGADEQFF. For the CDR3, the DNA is TGCGCCAGCAGCCAAGAGGTGGGACTAGCGGGAGCCGATGAGCAGTTCTTC.

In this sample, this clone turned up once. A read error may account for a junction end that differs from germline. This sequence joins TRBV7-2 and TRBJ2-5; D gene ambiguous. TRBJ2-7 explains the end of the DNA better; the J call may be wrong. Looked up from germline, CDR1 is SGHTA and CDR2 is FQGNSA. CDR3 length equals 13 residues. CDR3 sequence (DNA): TGTGCCAGCGGCTTCGGGCTTAGCTACGAGCAGTACTTC. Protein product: CASGFGLSYEQYF.